This paragraph reports one TCR beta chain. What it recognizes is unknown. Sequencing was performed with immunoSEQ multiplex PCR; in TCRdb, only in-frame clones are kept and a portion is missing. Here the sample spans more than 90,000 clones, more than 75% being singletons. The sample originates from a study of T cell responses to AZD1222 COVID-19 vaccine. Second-dose intervals of approximately 4 or approximately 12 weeks were pooled. With V trimmed by 4 bases and J by 0 bases, 11 bases remained unmatched. Germline loops: CDR1 SGHNT, CDR2 YYREEE (reference sequence). The CDR3 is 17 amino acids. Study-wide points: Unmutated variant regions reportedly attract nearly half of all spike-specific TCRs. Possibly, clonal diversity was underestimated; donors were largely white British and included more females.

J is TRBJ1-1 and V is TRBV5-4; 8 nucleotides line up with TRBD1. The source was peripheral blood, collected 28 days after the second AZD1222 dose. The sequence derives from an adult who received the AZD1222 COVID-19 vaccine. The CDR3 region has the DNA TGTGCCAGCAGCCACTCCCCAGGGGGCCTTATGAACACTGAAGCTTTCTTT. Amino acids: CASSHSPGGLMNTEAFF.